This record concerns one TCR beta chain sequence. Its antigen remains unknown. A single record per CDR3 protein comes from TCRdb applying MiXCR to the 5' RACE reads. Here the sample spans hundreds of thousands of distinct CDR3 sequences, about 16% being singletons. The record originates from a study of T-cell memory formation after mild COVID-19. On the study more broadly: TCR clustering was largely donor specific. Study findings and constraints: A second wave of clones peaked on day 37, and their SARS-CoV-2 specificity went unconfirmed. Some clones that responded were present in memory (sampled pre-infection), which suggests cross-reactive memory joined. CD4+ clones that contracted lay mainly in CM and EM; CD8+ ones lay in EMRA.

The V gene lost 7 bases and the J gene lost 6 bases, with 9 bases spanning the gap. The germline V gene has CDR1 MGHDK and CDR2 SYGVNS. The CDR3 spans 11 residues. The chain recombines TRBV25-1 with TRBJ1-2; D remains unclear. This sequence originates from a man aged 18 to 29 who had mild COVID-19 (a few samples of this study predate the infection). Cell type and time point are not known. The sample was PBMCs or a T cell subset sorted from them (not recorded which). The CDR3 nucleotides read TGTGCCAGCAAAAACATCCATGGCTACACCTTC. Protein product: CASKNIHGYTF.